The rows below give T cell receptor beta chains drawn from one sample of a study of radiotherapy plus CTLA-4 blockade in lung cancer. Some clones are missing from TCRdb's copy, which holds only in-frame ones; the method was immunoSEQ multiplex PCR. Seen here are some 110,000 clones, more than 75% observed once, and the top ten hold 2.4%. Sequenced material: peripheral blood, taken from a patient treated with radiotherapy plus ipilimumab. The receptors shown here come from a human donor with non-small cell lung cancer that progressed on radiotherapy plus ipilimumab. Some clones in this sample may be carry-over from other donors' samples. The CDR3 runs from the conserved cysteine through the conserved F or W. A D gene is named only where the DNA matches it firmly. Clone size is shown for a subset of rows, as once, few, many or a class of expanded clone.

DNA,CDR3,size,J,V,D
TGTGCCAGCAGCCTGAGGAAGTACTTTGAAGCTTTCTTT,CASSLRKYFEAFF,few,TRBJ1-1,TRBV5-6,.
TGTGCCAGCAGTTTGGACGGGGGCTACACCTTC,CASSLDGGYTF,.,TRBJ1-2,TRBV6-1,.
TGTGCCAGCTCAAACGAACTTCGCGGGGGGTACCAAGAGACCCAGTACTTC,CASSNELRGGYQETQYF,.,TRBJ2-5,TRBV18,TRBD2
TGTGCCAGCAGCGTAGCAGGGGGCGGAAATTCACCCCTCCACTTT,CASSVAGGGNSPLHF,few,TRBJ1-6,TRBV9,TRBD1
TGTGCCAGCAGCCTCGCTACGGATACGCAGTATTTT,CASSLATDTQYF,.,TRBJ2-3,TRBV7-3,.
TGTGCCAGCAGGACGGGCGGGCTCTCTGGAAACACCATATATTTT,CASRTGGLSGNTIYF,.,TRBJ1-3,TRBV6-5,.
TGCAGCGTTCCCGGGACATTCTTCTATGGCTACACCTTC,CSVPGTFFYGYTF,.,TRBJ1-2,TRBV29-1,.
TGTGCCAGCAGCCGAGTGCAAGAGACCCAGTACTTC,CASSRVQETQYF,.,TRBJ2-5,TRBV7-8,.
TGCAGCGTTCATGACGGGGGGGATGGCTACACCTTC,CSVHDGGDGYTF,.,TRBJ1-2,TRBV29-1,.
TGCGCCAGCAGCGCCGACAGGGGGGTCTTTAATGAGCAGTTCTTC,CASSADRGVFNEQFF,.,TRBJ2-1,TRBV5-1,TRBD1
TGTGCCAGCTCTTGGACTCTCTACGAGCAGTACTTC,CASSWTLYEQYF,once,TRBJ2-7,TRBV25-1,.
TGTGCTAGTGGTTTGCGGACCGGGACAGGGAGCTACGAGCAGTACTTC,CASGLRTGTGSYEQYF,.,TRBJ2-7,TRBV12-5,TRBD1
TGTGCCAGCAGCAAGCTAATGAGGCCGCACGGTGGGGGGATCACTGAAGCTTTCTTT,CASSKLMRPHGGGITEAFF,.,TRBJ1-1,TRBV21-1,.
TGTGCCAGCAGCCAACCGACAGGGTATATGAACACTGAAGCTTTCTTT,CASSQPTGYMNTEAFF,.,TRBJ1-1,TRBV7-9,TRBD1
TGTGCCAGCAGCTTAGGTCGGCAGAGAACGCAGTATTTT,CASSLGRQRTQYF,.,TRBJ2-3,TRBV7-2,.
TGCGCCAGCACGCGAGGGACTAACTATGGCTACACCTTC,CASTRGTNYGYTF,.,TRBJ1-2,TRBV5-1,.
TGTGCCATCAGGGGGACAGAGACTGGGGGCGAGCAGTACTTC,CAIRGTETGGEQYF,few,TRBJ2-7,TRBV10-3,TRBD1
TGTGTCAGAAGCTCTGACAGTTCCTACGAGCAGTACTTC,CVRSSDSSYEQYF,.,TRBJ2-7,TRBV7-5,.
TGCGCCAGCAGCTTGCTCTCAGGGCCGTCAGGCTATGGCTACACCTTC,CASSLLSGPSGYGYTF,few,TRBJ1-2,TRBV5-1,.
TGTGCCAGCAGTCGACGACAGGGCGATCAGCCCCAGCATTTT,CASSRRQGDQPQHF,.,TRBJ1-5,TRBV7-2,TRBD1
TGTGCCAGCAGCCAAGAATCTCCAGATGGCTACACCTTC,CASSQESPDGYTF,once,TRBJ1-2,TRBV4-2,.
TGCAGCGTTGGAGGTCTTGCTAGCGGAGGGCAGTACTTC,CSVGGLASGGQYF,.,TRBJ2-7,TRBV29-1,TRBD2
TGTGCCAGCAGCTTAGCTGTCCAGAACTACTATGGCTACACCTTC,CASSLAVQNYYGYTF,.,TRBJ1-2,TRBV7-2,.
TGTGCCAGCAGTTTTTCAGGGAGGTACTACGAGCAGTACTTC,CASSFSGRYYEQYF,.,TRBJ2-7,TRBV28,.
TGTGCCAGTAGTGGCGGACCTGGGGCCAACGTCCTGACTTTC,CASSGGPGANVLTF,.,TRBJ2-6,TRBV19,.
TGCAGCGCCGGCGACAGGACAAGCTCCTACGAGCAGTACTTC,CSAGDRTSSYEQYF,.,TRBJ2-7,TRBV29-1,.
TGCGCCAGCAGCCCGACAGGGTTTCGCGAAAAACTGTTTTTT,CASSPTGFREKLFF,.,TRBJ1-4,TRBV4-3,TRBD1
TGTGCCAGCAGTGAGCGGGGGATACTTTATTCACCCCTCCACTTT,CASSERGILYSPLHF,.,TRBJ1-6,TRBV6-1,.
TGTGCCAGCAGGGTGTGGGGGGGCTCGGCTGAAAAACTGTTTTTT,CASRVWGGSAEKLFF,few,TRBJ1-4,TRBV5-6,.
TGTGCCAGCAGCTTAGACACTGAGGGGGCCGGGGAGACCCAGTACTTC,CASSLDTEGAGETQYF,.,TRBJ2-5,TRBV7-2,TRBD1
TGTGCCAGTAGTAGGAGATACTCTAGCGGGGTAGTAGACAATGAGCAGTTCTTC,CASSRRYSSGVVDNEQFF,.,TRBJ2-1,TRBV19,TRBD2
TGTGCCAGCAGTGAAGGGAGGGGGCAGGGGGAAGAGACCCAGTACTTC,CASSEGRGQGEETQYF,few,TRBJ2-5,TRBV6-1,.
TGTGCCAGCAGCCGCCCGCGGACAGAACCCCACGAAGCTTTCTTT,CASSRPRTEPHEAFF,.,TRBJ1-1,TRBV5-4,.
TGTGCCAGCAGCCGCCACTTCAAATCCAACCAAGAGACCCAGTACTTC,CASSRHFKSNQETQYF,.,TRBJ2-5,TRBV21-1,.
TGTGCCAGCAGTGATACGGGGACCGGAGCTAACTATGGCTACACCTTC,CASSDTGTGANYGYTF,once,TRBJ1-2,TRBV25-1,.
TGTGCCAGCAGCTTGACAGGGACCACCGGGGAGCTGTTTTTT,CASSLTGTTGELFF,.,TRBJ2-2,TRBV11-3,TRBD1
TGTGCCAGCTCACCACGACAGGGCACTGAAGCTTTCTTT,CASSPRQGTEAFF,once,TRBJ1-1,TRBV18,TRBD1
TGCGCCAGCAGCTTGAATAGCGCGGGAGAGACCCAGTACTTC,CASSLNSAGETQYF,.,TRBJ2-5,TRBV5-1,.
TGTGCCAGCTCAGGGACAGGCAATTCACCCCTCCACTTT,CASSGTGNSPLHF,many,TRBJ1-6,TRBV18,TRBD1
TGCGCCAGCAGCTTGGGGCAGGGGGAGACCCAGTACTTC,CASSLGQGETQYF,.,TRBJ2-5,TRBV5-1,.
TGTGCCAGTAGTGACGGGGGACGCACTGAAGCTTTCTTT,CASSDGGRTEAFF,.,TRBJ1-1,TRBV19,.
TGTGCCTGGAGTAGGGGGGCCCACAATGAGCAGTTCTTC,CAWSRGAHNEQFF,.,TRBJ2-1,TRBV30,.
TGCGCCAGCAGCCGAAACAGGGGAGAGACCCAGTACTTC,CASSRNRGETQYF,.,TRBJ2-5,TRBV4-3,TRBD1
TGTGCCAGCACCATGACAGGGAGGGAAAAACTGTTTTTT,CASTMTGREKLFF,.,TRBJ1-4,TRBV6-1,TRBD1
TGTGCCAGCAGCTTGATGGGGGACGCAACTAATGAAAAACTGTTTTTT,CASSLMGDATNEKLFF,.,TRBJ1-4,TRBV5-6,.
TGCGCCAGCAGCTTGCGCGCGACAGGACAGGGATTGTCCAATGAGCAGTTCTTC,CASSLRATGQGLSNEQFF,.,TRBJ2-1,TRBV5-1,TRBD1
TGTGCCAGCAGCTCCGTATGGCAGGTCGGATCCCCCGAAAAACTGTTTTTT,CASSSVWQVGSPEKLFF,once,TRBJ1-4,TRBV7-2,.
TGTGCCAGCAGCTTGGTGGGACAGGGGACGGGGGAGACCCAGTACTTC,CASSLVGQGTGETQYF,once,TRBJ2-5,TRBV5-6,TRBD1
TGTGCCAGCAGTCCATCCGGGTTCCTGTATGGCTACACCTTC,CASSPSGFLYGYTF,.,TRBJ1-2,TRBV28,.
TGCGCCAGCAGCCCGACAGGGGGGAGCGAGCAGCCCCAGCATTTT,CASSPTGGSEQPQHF,.,TRBJ1-5,TRBV4-3,TRBD1
TGTGCCAGCAGCTTAGTGGGGACTAGTTCGGTTGATACGCAGTATTTT,CASSLVGTSSVDTQYF,.,TRBJ2-3,TRBV7-2,TRBD2
TGCGCCAGCAGCTTTGAGGGCCCTCCGAACACCGGGGAGCTGTTTTTT,CASSFEGPPNTGELFF,.,TRBJ2-2,TRBV5-1,.
TGTGCCAGCAGCCGGTCGTACGAGCAGTACTTC,CASSRSYEQYF,.,TRBJ2-7,TRBV5-6,.